This TCR beta chain was found in a study of T cell responses to AZD1222 COVID-19 vaccine. Broader study findings: Increased Spike-specific TCR breadth and depth were observed after two AZD1222 doses. White British donors predominated, females outnumbered males, and clonal diversity was possibly underestimated.

As to this clone: Its antigen is still unknown.

Germline CDR1 is KGHSH and CDR2 is LQKENI. With 1 base removed from V and 5 bases from J, the gap between germline ends came to 9 bases. This CDR3 contains 13 residues. Sequencing used immunoSEQ multiplex PCR; TCRdb keeps in-frame clones, though not all of them. Counted here are around 150,000 clones, less than 95% occurring once; the ten biggest clones make up approximately 0.6%. The sequencing here drew on peripheral blood, taken on day 0 of AZD1222 vaccination. The receptor was isolated from an adult in good health. The V and J genes are TRBV18 and TRBJ2-7; D remains ambiguous. The CDR3 DNA is TGTGCCAGCTCACCACATCGACAAGACGAGCAGTACTTC. The encoded protein is CASSPHRQDEQYF. Combining the CDR3 with reference TRBV18 and TRBJ2-7 gives the whole variable domain NAGVMQNPRHLVRRRGQEARLRCSPMKGHSHVYWYRQLPEEGLKFMVYLQKENIIDESGMPKERFSAEFPKEGPSILRIQQVVRGDSAAYFCASSPHRQDEQYFGPGTRLTVT.